The subject of this entry is one T cell receptor beta chain. The junction and the germline gene differ at one end; a read error may be behind it. The sample has other DNA sequences that encode this CDR3 too. Germline V gives CDR1 ENHRY, CDR2 SYGVKD. This CDR3 comprises 12 residues. Clones were read by immunoSEQ multiplex PCR, and TCRdb kept only the in-frame ones, dropping some. The sample includes roughly 80,000 clones, approximately 90% of them seen just once. With baseline, cycle 4 day 1, and cycle 7 day 1 as timepoints, blood was sampled. This entry belongs to a study of OX40 agonist ivuxolimab in advanced cancers. At the level of the study: Patients took ivuxolimab, an agonistic anti-OX40 (CD134) antibody. People in dose escalation had one of these cancers: hepatocellular carcinoma, melanoma, renal cell or head and neck cancer.

The sequence came from an adult with an advanced solid tumor such as melanoma, head and neck, liver or kidney cancer. The sequencing used CD4+ or CD8+ T cells sorted from blood, collected in a trial of the OX40 agonist ivuxolimab. This chain links TRBV10-3 with TRBJ1-5; a weak D match, TRBD1 (5 bases). For the CDR3, the DNA is TGCGCCATCGGGGGAGGCAATCAGCCCCAGCATTTT. This sequence encodes CAIGGGNQPQHF.